One and the same sample provided the 23 T cell receptor beta chains below, sequenced in a study of blood T cell repertoires in COVID-19. Using immunoSEQ multiplex PCR, the repertoire was profiled, and TCRdb retains in-frame clones only, with some absent. This sample yields about 200,000 clones, of which 87% are seen a single time; around a fifth belongs to the top ten. The sample taken for sequencing was peripheral blood. The receptors were gathered from a man between 60 and 75 years old with active or convalescent COVID-19.

This clone turned up a few times. This chain uses TRBV3-1 (or the pseudogene TRBV3-2) with TRBJ2-5; 11 nucleotides line up with TRBD2. The CDR3 has 15 residues. Germline CDR1 LGHDT, CDR2 YNNKEL (reference sequence). The V and J ends lost 5 bases and 8 bases, in that order; junction bases with no gene match: 10. The CDR3 spells CASSRFSGGANTQYF. DNA of the CDR3: TGTGCCAGCAGCAGATTTAGCGGGGGGGCGAATACCCAGTACTTC.

The rearrangement uses TRBV19 and TRBJ1-6, with D possibly matching TRBD1 (6 bases). Per germline, CDR1 LNHDA and CDR2 SQIVND (reference sequence). There are 18 residues in the CDR3. The V end was cut by 1 base, the J end by 0 bases, with 13 bases between. The CDR3 DNA is TGTGCCAGTAGTATAGCTGGGCAGGGGAGCTCCTATAATTCACCCCTCCACTTT. Amino acids: CASSIAGQGSSYNSPLHF.

The V and J genes are TRBV2 and TRBJ2-3; 10 positions agree with TRBD2. With 4 bases clipped from V and 6 bases from J, the junction kept 7 bases outside the gene matches. Germline V gene sequence: CDR1 SNHLY, CDR2 FYNNEI. The CDR3 is 15 residues long. The CDR3 DNA is TGTGCCAGCAGTGCGCCTAGCGGGGGACGGGATACGCAGTATTTT. Translated: CASSAPSGGRDTQYF.

This chain links TRBV6-5 with TRBJ1-1; D is perhaps TRBD1 (6 bases). V was clipped by 2 bases and J by 6 bases, with 16 bases between them. Germline V lookup: CDR1 MNHEY, CDR2 SVGAGI. The CDR3 is 15 amino acids. The CDR3 coding sequence is TGTGCCAGCAGTTACGGGGGCAGGGTGAGCGCTGAAGCTTTCTTT. Translated, it gives CASSYGGRVSAEAFF.

The rearrangement uses TRBV3-1 (or the pseudogene TRBV3-2) and TRBJ1-1; D remains ambiguous. V was trimmed by 1 base and J by 1 base, leaving 10 bases between them. Germline loops: CDR1 LGHDT, CDR2 YNNKEL (reference sequence). The CDR3 has 15 amino acids. The CDR3 loop is CASSQGGVGNTEAFF. In DNA, the CDR3 is TGTGCCAGCAGCCAAGGGGGAGTGGGGAACACTGAAGCTTTCTTT.

CDR3 DNA: TGTGCCGGGGATAGCGGGCAGTCCTACGAGCAGTACTTC. It encodes CAGDSGQSYEQYF. The V call is TRBV7-3, the J call TRBJ2-7; 7 nucleotides match TRBD2. The CDR3 length is 13 residues. V shed 11 bases and J 1 base; nucleotides not matched to a gene: 8. Germline CDR1 is SGHTA and CDR2 is FQGTGA.

V and J are TRBV6-2 or TRBV6-3 and TRBJ1-5; D perhaps matches TRBD1 (5 bases). V dropped 2 bases and J dropped 0 bases, with 11 bases sitting between them. The CDR3 length is 16 residues. Per germline, CDR1 MNHEY and CDR2 SVGEGT. The CDR3 region is CASSYGAPYSNQPQHF. In DNA, the CDR3 is TGTGCCAGCAGTTACGGGGCACCCTATAGCAATCAGCCCCAGCATTTT.

V is TRBV6-6 and J is TRBJ2-2; TRBD1 matches at 9 bases. This CDR3 is built from 16 residues. V trimming: 5 bases; J trimming: 5 bases; junction bases outside the gene matches: 9. The germline V gene has CDR1 MNHNY and CDR2 SVGAGI (reference sequence). CDR3 amino acids: CASSVGTGRGTGELFF. CDR3 coding DNA: TGTGCCAGCAGTGTCGGGACAGGGAGAGGTACCGGGGAGCTGTTTTTT.

With respect to this clone: The sample carries other DNA sequences with the same CDR3. CDR3 amino acids: CATSDPTVNYGYTF. The CDR3 DNA follows: TGTGCCACCAGTGACCCCACAGTTAACTATGGCTACACCTTC. V gene TRBV24-1 combines with J gene TRBJ1-2; D unresolved. The germline V gene has CDR1 KGHDR and CDR2 SFDVKD. CDR3 length equals 14 residues. V gave up 4 bases and J gave up 1 base, with 9 bases separating them.

This clone is a singleton in its sample. The chain couples TRBV28 to TRBJ1-2; D not certain. CDR1 MDHEN and CDR2 SYDVKM come from the germline V gene. V lost 5 bases and J lost 8, with 15 bases in between. The CDR3 has 13 amino acids. This CDR3 is CASSLSSGSGYTF. The CDR3 nucleotides are TGTGCCAGCAGTCTCTCTAGTGGGTCGGGCTACACCTTC.

The chain employs TRBV27 and TRBJ2-7, with D possibly being TRBD1 (6 bases). This CDR3 spans 14 amino acids. Germline CDR1 is MNHEY and CDR2 is SMNVEV (reference sequence). Deletions cut 4 bases from V and 6 bases from J, with 16 bases between. The CDR3 sequence: CASSSRDIWVEQYF. CDR3 coding DNA: TGTGCCAGCAGTTCTCGGGACATCTGGGTCGAGCAGTACTTC.

CDR3 region: CASSLVGAGSGNTIYF. The CDR3 DNA is TGTGCCAGCAGCTTGGTTGGGGCAGGCTCTGGAAACACCATATATTTT. This rearrangement joins TRBV5-4 to TRBJ1-3, with D possibly matching TRBD1 (5 bases). The CDR3 extends over 16 amino acids. Germline assignment: CDR1 SGHNT and CDR2 YYREEE (reference sequence). V lost 0 bases and J lost 0, with 10 bases in between.

J is TRBJ1-2 and V is TRBV6-5, with D maybe TRBD1 (5 bases). Germline V gives CDR1 MNHEY, CDR2 SVGAGI. Trimming pared 6 bases from V and 8 bases from J, leaving 16 bases between. The CDR3 covers 13 residues. The CDR3 loop reads CASRHDTWGGYTF. The DNA for the CDR3 is TGTGCCAGCAGACACGACACCTGGGGCGGCTACACCTTC.

The genes are TRBV6-1 and TRBJ2-3; D is ambiguous. CDR1 MNHNS and CDR2 SASEGT come from the germline V gene. The CDR3 has 15 amino acids. The V and J ends lost 3 bases and 2 bases respectively, with 12 bases between them. The CDR3 nucleotides read TGTGCCAGCAGTGATGGGCAGCCCAACACAGATACGCAGTATTTT. Translation: CASSDGQPNTDTQYF.

The J gene is TRBJ2-3, the V gene TRBV19, with 10 positions matching TRBD2. Trimming removed 10 bases from V and 2 bases from J; junction bases left unmatched: 9. The CDR3 length is 15 residues. The germline V gene has CDR1 LNHDA and CDR2 SQIVND (reference sequence). CDR3 sequence (DNA): TGTGCCACCACCCCTAGCGGGGGAGTCACAGATACGCAGTATTTT. Its translation: CATTPSGGVTDTQYF. The full variable domain, completed using reference TRBV19 and TRBJ2-3, is DGGITQSPKYLFRKEGQNVTLSCEQNLNHDAMYWYRQDPGQGLRLIYYSQIVNDFQKGDIAEGYSVSREKKESFPLTVTSAQKNPTAFYLCATTPSGGVTDTQYFGPGTRLTVL.

V is TRBV10-2 and J is TRBJ2-3, with TRBD2 matching 8 bases. After removal of 4 bases from V and 1 base from J, the junction contained 4 bases not matched to a gene. The germline V gene encodes CDR1 WSHSY and CDR2 SAAADI. The CDR3 is 15 residues long. The CDR3 reads CASSVVRGGTDTQYF. In nucleotides, the CDR3 is TGCGCCAGCAGTGTGGTGCGGGGGGGCACAGATACGCAGTATTTT.

V is TRBV24-1 and J is TRBJ2-5; TRBD2 matches 8 bases. The CDR3 loop spans 16 amino acids. Per germline, CDR1 KGHDR and CDR2 SFDVKD. Trimming removed 3 bases from V and 5 bases from J; junction bases left unmatched: 10. The DNA of the CDR3 is TGTGCCACCAGTGATCGACATAGCGGGGTGGAGGAGACCCAGTACTTC. It encodes CATSDRHSGVEETQYF.

The chain is built from TRBV18 and TRBJ1-2; D remains unclear. The V gene's germline CDR1 is KGHSH and CDR2 LQKENI. The V end lost 6 bases, the J end lost 6 bases, and 14 bases lay between the germline ends. The CDR3 consists of 13 residues. As DNA, the CDR3 is TGTGCCAGCTCCCCTAGAGCCGGGGATGGCTACACCTTC. Amino acid sequence: CASSPRAGDGYTF.

This clone was seen only once. CDR3 protein: CASSASRGDEQFF. CDR3 bases: TGTGCCAGCAGCGCATCCAGGGGAGATGAGCAGTTCTTC. The chain uses TRBV7-7 and TRBJ2-1; TRBD1 is a possible D gene (6 bases). The V end lost 5 bases, the J end lost 8 bases, and 13 bases lay between the germline ends. This CDR3 is 13 amino acids long. Germline CDR1 and CDR2: SSHAT and FNYEAQ (reference sequence).

The chain is built from TRBV5-1 and TRBJ2-2, with a weak D call TRBD1 (5 bases). V lost 1 base, J lost 6 bases, and 13 bases lay in between. The CDR3 is made up of 15 amino acids. Germline CDR1 and CDR2: SGHRS and YFSETQ. The CDR3: CASSLYAGLAGELFF. The CDR3 nucleotides are TGCGCCAGCAGCTTGTACGCAGGGCTAGCCGGGGAGCTGTTTTTT.

V is TRBV11-2 and J is TRBJ2-3; D is possibly TRBD2 (6 bases). This CDR3 spans 15 amino acids. Trimming shortened V by 4 bases and J by 4 bases, and 15 bases separated the two germline ends. The germline V gene encodes CDR1 SGHAT and CDR2 FQNNGV. DNA of the CDR3: TGTGCCAGCAGCTCCAGACTAGTGGGTGCAGATACGCAGTATTTT. Its translation: CASSSRLVGADTQYF.

This chain uses TRBV6-2 or TRBV6-3 with TRBJ2-3; perhaps TRBD2 as D (7 bases). There are 16 residues in the CDR3. V was cut by 5 bases and J by 5 bases, with 20 bases left in between. CDR1 and CDR2 from the germline V gene are MNHEY and SVGEGT. The CDR3 DNA is TGTGCCAGCAGTACGCAATGGCGGGGGCTTCGAGATACGCAGTATTTT. Its translation is CASSTQWRGLRDTQYF.

The genes are TRBV4-1 and TRBJ2-3; 12 bases line up with TRBD2. Germline lookup yields CDR1 MGHRA and CDR2 YSYEKL. This CDR3 has 19 residues. With 4 bases clipped from V and 4 bases from J, the junction kept 15 bases outside the gene matches. The CDR3 spells CASSPRTSGGLGTADTQYF. The CDR3 nucleotides are TGCGCCAGCAGCCCCCGCACTAGCGGGGGGCTGGGGACTGCAGATACGCAGTATTTT.